Listed below are T cell receptor beta chains from one sample, sequenced in a study of T cells in tuberculosis. TCRdb's table, derived via immunoSEQ multiplex PCR, lists solely in-frame clones and lacks some. The table includes tens of thousands of clones, nearly 90% detected once. Sequencing used PBMCs. The source is a donor under 30 with latent tuberculosis or without tuberculosis infection. Both conserved end residues are part of each CDR3. The D gene is left open where the match is weak. Clone size, where shown, is once, few, many, or a class for clones that have expanded.

D gene: TRBD1
clone size: few
J gene: TRBJ1-5
V gene: TRBV6-1
CDR3 DNA: TGTGCCAGCAGTGAAAAAGGGACAGGGGGCCAGCCCCAGCATTTT
CDR3 protein: CASSEKGTGGQPQHF

D gene: .
clone size: .
J gene: TRBJ1-1
V gene: TRBV6-6
CDR3 DNA: TGTGCCAGCAGTTCGCGCGGGAACACTGAAGCTTTCTTT
CDR3 protein: CASSSRGNTEAFF

D gene: .
clone size: .
J gene: TRBJ2-1
V gene: TRBV21-1
CDR3 DNA: TGTGCCAGCAGCATTGCGGGACTAGCGGGGGACAATGAGCAGTTCTTC
CDR3 protein: CASSIAGLAGDNEQFF

D gene: .
clone size: .
J gene: TRBJ1-1
V gene: TRBV13
CDR3 DNA: TGTGCCAGCAGCCCCGCCAGGGGTAACACTGAAGCTTTCTTT
CDR3 protein: CASSPARGNTEAFF

D gene: TRBD2
clone size: .
J gene: TRBJ2-1
V gene: TRBV10-3
CDR3 DNA: TGTGCCATCAGTGAGTCTCCCTCGGGGGGCAATGAGCAGTTCTTC
CDR3 protein: CAISESPSGGNEQFF

D gene: .
clone size: .
J gene: TRBJ1-3
V gene: TRBV7-9
CDR3 DNA: TGTGCCAGCAGCACCGAAGGGACACTCTCTGGAAACACCATATATTTT
CDR3 protein: CASSTEGTLSGNTIYF

D gene: TRBD1
clone size: .
J gene: TRBJ1-5
V gene: TRBV6-6
CDR3 DNA: TGTGCCAGCAGTACAGGGGGGGCCCAGCCCCAGCATTTT
CDR3 protein: CASSTGGAQPQHF

D gene: .
clone size: .
J gene: TRBJ1-3
V gene: TRBV19
CDR3 DNA: TGTGCCAGTAGTATTTCAGGACTCTCTGGAAACACCATATATTTT
CDR3 protein: CASSISGLSGNTIYF

D gene: TRBD1
clone size: .
J gene: TRBJ2-1
V gene: TRBV19
CDR3 DNA: TGTGCCAGTAGTATAGGAGGGACAGGTCAGTTCTTC
CDR3 protein: CASSIGGTGQFF

D gene: TRBD1
clone size: .
J gene: TRBJ2-1
V gene: TRBV5-8
CDR3 DNA: TGTGCCAGCAGTCCCGGGACAGGGGTCCACAATGAGCAGTTCTTC
CDR3 protein: CASSPGTGVHNEQFF

D gene: .
clone size: once
J gene: TRBJ1-1
V gene: TRBV23-1
CDR3 DNA: TGCGCCAGCAGTCAATCCCCCGGGATCGGCCCTGAAGCTTTCTTT
CDR3 protein: CASSQSPGIGPEAFF

D gene: .
clone size: .
J gene: TRBJ2-3
V gene: TRBV5-1
CDR3 DNA: TGCGCCAGCAGCTTGGCCTCAACAGGAACTAGCACAGATACGCAGTATTTT
CDR3 protein: CASSLASTGTSTDTQYF

D gene: TRBD2
clone size: .
J gene: TRBJ2-2
V gene: TRBV19
CDR3 DNA: TGTGCCAGTAGTATCCTGGCGGGGGGGAGCACCGGGGAGCTGTTTTTT
CDR3 protein: CASSILAGGSTGELFF

D gene: .
clone size: .
J gene: TRBJ2-3
V gene: TRBV14
CDR3 DNA: TGTGCCAGCAGCCAACCAACCTTAGGGGGGGCAAGCACAGATACGCAGTATTTT
CDR3 protein: CASSQPTLGGASTDTQYF

D gene: .
clone size: .
J gene: TRBJ1-5
V gene: TRBV6-6
CDR3 DNA: TGTGCCAGCAGTCAGCGAGAGGTTGGCAATCAGCCCCAGCATTTT
CDR3 protein: CASSQREVGNQPQHF

D gene: .
clone size: .
J gene: TRBJ1-2
V gene: TRBV2
CDR3 DNA: TGTGCCGGTGCGAGGAGTAACTATGGCTACACCTTC
CDR3 protein: CAGARSNYGYTF

D gene: .
clone size: .
J gene: TRBJ1-5
V gene: TRBV2
CDR3 DNA: TGTGCCAGCAGTGTGGGCGGGGTTCAGCCCCAGCATTTT
CDR3 protein: CASSVGGVQPQHF

D gene: .
clone size: .
J gene: TRBJ2-7
V gene: TRBV6-5
CDR3 DNA: TGTGCCAGCAGTTACTCGGGAGGGGGCTACGAGCAGTACTTC
CDR3 protein: CASSYSGGGYEQYF

D gene: .
clone size: .
J gene: TRBJ1-6
V gene: TRBV7-9
CDR3 DNA: TGTGCCAGCAGCTTATCCCAGGGAAGCTCCTATAATTCACCCCTCCACTTT
CDR3 protein: CASSLSQGSSYNSPLHF

D gene: .
clone size: .
J gene: TRBJ1-1
V gene: TRBV5-1
CDR3 DNA: TGCGCCAGCAGCTATCAGATGAACACTGAAGCTTTCTTT
CDR3 protein: CASSYQMNTEAFF

D gene: .
clone size: .
J gene: TRBJ2-1
V gene: TRBV2
CDR3 DNA: TGTGCCGGCAAAGAGGTGGGTGAGCAGTTCTTC
CDR3 protein: CAGKEVGEQFF

D gene: .
clone size: .
J gene: TRBJ2-7
V gene: TRBV1
CDR3 DNA: TGCACCAGCAGCCAAGTAGAGGAAATGGACGAGCAGTACTTC
CDR3 protein: CTSSQVEEMDEQYF

D gene: .
clone size: .
J gene: TRBJ2-2
V gene: TRBV7-2
CDR3 DNA: TGTGCCAGCAGCTTAGGAACGCGCCTGTTTTTT
CDR3 protein: CASSLGTRLFF